This T cell receptor (beta chain) was obtained from a study of control samples from healthy donors and cancer patients. The table came from immunoSEQ multiplex PCR; TCRdb's copy has only in-frame clones and leaves some out. The sample comprises fewer than 70,000 clones, around 84% of which are singletons, and 2.5% to 3% rests with the top ten. Deletions cut 2 bases from V and 4 bases from J, with 11 bases between. Germline lookup yields CDR1 MNHEY and CDR2 SVGAGI. The CDR3 length is 14 residues. The chain employs TRBV6-5 and TRBJ1-1; D is ambiguous. Sequenced sample: PBMCs. The sequence was obtained from a woman aged 45-65 years with lung cancer. The CDR3 region has the DNA TGTGCCAGCAGTTACCGGGGAACGGGCACTGAAGCTTTCTTT. Translated: CASSYRGTGTEAFF.